This T cell receptor beta chain was recovered during a study of chemoradiotherapy in HPV16-positive cancers. Overall study results and limits: Better recurrence-free survival went with HPV-responsive T-cell expansion in HPV16-positive patients. During treatment, candidate HPV-specific clones and E7-related motifs expanded in tumor.

Germline V gene sequence: CDR1 SNHLY, CDR2 FYNNEI. This CDR3 spans 14 amino acids. The ends were cut back, 4 bases at V and 3 bases at J, with 10 bases in the middle. The data were produced by immunoSEQ multiplex PCR, yet TCRdb's version contains in-frame clones alone and is incomplete. The table records some 29,000 clones, 93% of them present only once. As to this clone: The antigen remains unidentified.

The TCR originated in a human donor with HPV-associated anogenital cancer. The chain joins TRBV2 to TRBJ1-5; tentatively, D is TRBD1 (5 bases). The starting material was blood, obtained from a patient who underwent chemoradiotherapy. The CDR3 spells CASSGVDTNQPQHF. The CDR3 DNA follows: TGTGCCAGCAGTGGGGTGGACACCAATCAGCCCCAGCATTTT.